The entry below gives a single T cell receptor beta chain sequence along with its context. This clonotype was counted at least ten times. Its antigen is still unknown. No much larger clone is present one base from it, and per-base qualities are unavailable. There are 14 amino acids in the CDR3, from cysteine to phenylalanine inclusive. Left in the record is the CDR3 DNA by itself, 42 bases read in frame from the first base. CDR1 SQVTM and CDR2 ANQGSEA are derived from the germline V gene. The germline ends are 10 bases apart after V is trimmed by 0 bases and J by 2 bases. This entry belongs to a study of CD8 T cells in ankylosing spondylitis (dated by TCRdb to 2016 to 2017). For context, the study as a whole: T cell receptor beta repertoires were profiled in healthy donors and ankylosing spondylitis patients so that disease-linked TCR variants could be found. Peripheral blood was sampled, and synovial fluid was also collected from ankylosing spondylitis patients. The whole study cohort included over a hundred healthy donors and 20 to 25 ankylosing spondylitis patients.

Paper-wide results and their limitations: The disease-linked clones were reported as significantly enriched in matched synovial fluid samples from ankylosing spondylitis patients. In peripheral blood, the disease-linked clones were found at relatively low frequencies and had a CD8+ phenotype. Blood from ankylosing spondylitis patients appeared to be characterized by a TCR beta motif made up of eight highly homologous amino acid variants. Some motif variants had previously been reported in the synovial fluid and blood of reactive arthritis patients, which suggests shared mechanisms of disease initiation.

Sequencer: Illumina HiSeq 2500. TCR beta libraries were prepared by quantitative 5'-RACE with molecular barcodes. In the source study's methods: Disease-linked TCR variants were identified with a new computational method built on a probabilistic model of VDJ rearrangement. TCRdb reprocessed the public reads (quality trimming at Q25 with fastp, clone calling with MiXCR) and kept in-frame beta chains. Each CDR3 protein appears once, grouped with its most common genes and DNA. TCRdb's processing, not the authors' own work, is the source of the V and J calls. The sample yields about 220,000 distinct CDR3 sequences; roughly 18% were counted once. The ten largest clones capture about 39% of the sample.

Recombination joined TRBV29-1 with TRBJ1-2; matching of 5 bases hints at TRBD1 as the D gene. This receptor was identified in a male donor with ankylosing spondylitis. Sequencing input: blood, either unsorted or a sorted T cell fraction (not recorded which). The CDR3 region: CSVEDRGRNYGYTF. The DNA is TGCAGCGTTGAAGATCGGGGCAGGAACTATGGCTACACCTTC.